This is a list of T cell receptor beta chains from one sample in a study of technical replicates of blood from a handful of donors. Profiled with immunoSEQ multiplex PCR; TCRdb holds only in-frame clones, not every one. The sample lists tens of thousands of clones; around 92% were seen once. Sequencing was done on a sample of T cells isolated from PBMCs. The receptor source for this set is a human donor in good health. Both conserved end residues are part of each CDR3. A D gene is named only where the DNA matches it firmly. Not all rows give a size; the values are once, few, many and, for expanded clones, a class.

CDR3aa: CASSLDGDRVMFF; CDR3nt: TGTGCCAGCAGCTTAGATGGAGACAGGGTCATGTTTTTT; j_gene: TRBJ2-2; abundance: .; d_gene: TRBD1; v_gene: TRBV11-2
CDR3aa: CSARPIGEQETQYF; CDR3nt: TGCAGCGCCCGCCCTATCGGAGAACAAGAGACCCAGTACTTC; j_gene: TRBJ2-5; abundance: .; d_gene: .; v_gene: TRBV29-1
CDR3aa: CASRQDSFNEKLFF; CDR3nt: TGTGCCAGCAGACAGGACAGTTTTAATGAAAAACTGTTTTTT; j_gene: TRBJ1-4; abundance: .; d_gene: .; v_gene: TRBV2
CDR3aa: CASSFYGQGIGELFF; CDR3nt: TGCGCCAGCAGCTTTTACGGACAGGGGATCGGGGAGCTGTTTTTT; j_gene: TRBJ2-2; abundance: once; d_gene: TRBD1; v_gene: TRBV5-1
CDR3aa: CASSQWDRGRGDTIYF; CDR3nt: TGCGCCAGCAGCCAGTGGGACAGGGGGCGAGGCGACACCATATATTTT; j_gene: TRBJ1-3; abundance: .; d_gene: TRBD1; v_gene: TRBV4-1
CDR3aa: CASSLTYEQYF; CDR3nt: TGTGCCAGCAGCCTCACTTACGAGCAGTACTTC; j_gene: TRBJ2-7; abundance: once; d_gene: .; v_gene: TRBV28
CDR3aa: CASSPLPLEATYEQYF; CDR3nt: TGTGCCAGCAGCCCCCTGCCATTGGAGGCAACCTACGAGCAGTACTTC; j_gene: TRBJ2-7; abundance: once; d_gene: .; v_gene: TRBV13
CDR3aa: CSVSGQSTEAFF; CDR3nt: TGCAGCGTCTCCGGACAGTCCACTGAAGCTTTCTTT; j_gene: TRBJ1-1; abundance: .; d_gene: .; v_gene: TRBV29-1
CDR3aa: CASSHPDRDYEQYF; CDR3nt: TGCGCCAGCAGCCACCCAGACAGGGACTACGAGCAGTACTTC; j_gene: TRBJ2-7; abundance: .; d_gene: TRBD1; v_gene: TRBV4-1
CDR3aa: CASSPLAAGYNEQFF; CDR3nt: TGTGCCAGCAGTCCCCTAGCGGCGGGGTACAATGAGCAGTTCTTC; j_gene: TRBJ2-1; abundance: .; d_gene: TRBD2; v_gene: TRBV2
CDR3aa: CASSARQGLDEQYF; CDR3nt: TGTGCCAGCAGCGCCAGACAGGGCTTGGACGAGCAGTACTTC; j_gene: TRBJ2-7; abundance: .; d_gene: TRBD1; v_gene: TRBV9
CDR3aa: CASSLLGTFDTEAFF; CDR3nt: TGCGCCAGCAGCTTACTCGGGACATTCGACACTGAAGCTTTCTTT; j_gene: TRBJ1-1; abundance: .; d_gene: .; v_gene: TRBV5-1
CDR3aa: CASSQPPRTGIRYGYTF; CDR3nt: TGCGCCAGCAGCCAACCACCGAGGACAGGGATCCGCTATGGCTACACCTTC; j_gene: TRBJ1-2; abundance: .; d_gene: TRBD1; v_gene: TRBV4-1
CDR3aa: CASSGTESDPEKLFF; CDR3nt: TGTGCCAGCTCAGGGACAGAGTCCGATCCTGAAAAACTGTTTTTT; j_gene: TRBJ1-4; abundance: .; d_gene: TRBD1; v_gene: TRBV18
CDR3aa: CASRGQRNTEAFF; CDR3nt: TGTGCCAGCAGGGGACAGAGGAACACTGAAGCTTTCTTT; j_gene: TRBJ1-1; abundance: .; d_gene: TRBD1; v_gene: TRBV27
CDR3aa: CASSLDTNSRSGYTF; CDR3nt: TGTGCCAGCAGCTTGGACACTAATTCGAGAAGTGGCTACACCTTC; j_gene: TRBJ1-2; abundance: .; d_gene: .; v_gene: TRBV5-5
CDR3aa: CASSLGQGGTEAFF; CDR3nt: TGTGCCAGCAGCTTAGGACAGGGGGGCACTGAAGCTTTCTTT; j_gene: TRBJ1-1; abundance: .; d_gene: TRBD1; v_gene: TRBV11-2
CDR3aa: CASSPGGNQPQHF; CDR3nt: TGTGCCAGTAGCCCAGGGGGGAATCAGCCCCAGCATTTT; j_gene: TRBJ1-5; abundance: .; d_gene: TRBD1; v_gene: TRBV19
CDR3aa: CASSFGARPYNEQFF; CDR3nt: TGTGCCAGCAGTTTTGGAGCGAGACCTTACAATGAGCAGTTCTTC; j_gene: TRBJ2-1; abundance: .; d_gene: .; v_gene: TRBV27
CDR3aa: CASSLEQGTEAFF; CDR3nt: TGTGCCAGCAGCTTGGAACAGGGGACTGAAGCTTTCTTT; j_gene: TRBJ1-1; abundance: .; d_gene: TRBD1; v_gene: TRBV5-5
CDR3aa: CASRPWDRESYEQYF; CDR3nt: TGTGCCAGCCGACCCTGGGACAGGGAGTCCTACGAGCAGTACTTC; j_gene: TRBJ2-7; abundance: .; d_gene: TRBD1; v_gene: TRBV6-5
CDR3aa: CASSLGVLNTEAFF; CDR3nt: TGCGCCAGCAGCTTGGGAGTCCTGAACACTGAAGCTTTCTTT; j_gene: TRBJ1-1; abundance: .; d_gene: .; v_gene: TRBV5-1
CDR3aa: CASSPQGLNQPQHF; CDR3nt: TGTGCCAGCAGTCCTCAGGGGTTGAATCAGCCCCAGCATTTT; j_gene: TRBJ1-5; abundance: .; d_gene: .; v_gene: TRBV25-1
CDR3aa: CASSLSLDTEAFF; CDR3nt: TGTGCCAGCAGCCTTAGCCTCGACACTGAAGCTTTCTTT; j_gene: TRBJ1-1; abundance: few; d_gene: .; v_gene: TRBV9
CDR3aa: CASSYAGQANTEAFF; CDR3nt: TGTGCCAGCAGTTACGCAGGACAGGCGAACACTGAAGCTTTCTTT; j_gene: TRBJ1-1; abundance: once; d_gene: TRBD1; v_gene: TRBV6-5
CDR3aa: CASSILGEDTEAFF; CDR3nt: TGTGCCAGTAGTATACTGGGGGAGGACACTGAAGCTTTCTTT; j_gene: TRBJ1-1; abundance: .; d_gene: .; v_gene: TRBV19
CDR3aa: CSARLSGEQYF; CDR3nt: TGCAGTGCTAGGCTTTCGGGGGAGCAGTACTTC; j_gene: TRBJ2-7; abundance: .; d_gene: .; v_gene: TRBV20-1
CDR3aa: CASSPGTGEVEQYF; CDR3nt: TGTGCCAGCTCACCGGGGACAGGGGAGGTCGAGCAGTACTTC; j_gene: TRBJ2-7; abundance: .; d_gene: TRBD1; v_gene: TRBV18
CDR3aa: CASSLLGDRVGGYTF; CDR3nt: TGTGCCAGCAGTCTTCTTGGGGACAGGGTAGGTGGCTACACCTTC; j_gene: TRBJ1-2; abundance: once; d_gene: TRBD1; v_gene: TRBV27
CDR3aa: CASSPAQGLDTEAFF; CDR3nt: TGTGCCAGCTCACCAGCACAGGGATTGGACACTGAAGCTTTCTTT; j_gene: TRBJ1-1; abundance: once; d_gene: .; v_gene: TRBV18
CDR3aa: CASSLGQGRDYGYTF; CDR3nt: TGCGCCAGCAGCCTAGGACAGGGCAGGGACTATGGCTACACCTTC; j_gene: TRBJ1-2; abundance: .; d_gene: TRBD1; v_gene: TRBV5-1
CDR3aa: CASSVEVSGEQFF; CDR3nt: TGTGCCAGCAGTGTAGAGGTCTCGGGGGAGCAGTTCTTC; j_gene: TRBJ2-1; abundance: few; d_gene: .; v_gene: TRBV6-4
CDR3aa: CASTAFTGGPSYEQYF; CDR3nt: TGTGCCAGCACCGCATTCACAGGGGGACCCTCCTACGAGCAGTACTTC; j_gene: TRBJ2-7; abundance: .; d_gene: TRBD1; v_gene: TRBV11-2
CDR3aa: CASSFDRGPYNEQFF; CDR3nt: TGTGCCAGCAGCTTTGACAGGGGACCCTACAATGAGCAGTTCTTC; j_gene: TRBJ2-1; abundance: .; d_gene: TRBD1; v_gene: TRBV5-6
CDR3aa: CASTPGLASYNEQFF; CDR3nt: TGTGCCAGTACCCCTGGACTAGCGAGCTACAATGAGCAGTTCTTC; j_gene: TRBJ2-1; abundance: .; d_gene: TRBD2; v_gene: TRBV19
CDR3aa: CASSLNRQETQYF; CDR3nt: TGTGCCAGCAGCTTGAACAGACAAGAGACCCAGTACTTC; j_gene: TRBJ2-5; abundance: .; d_gene: .; v_gene: TRBV7-6
CDR3aa: CASSPLAGAVNEQFF; CDR3nt: TGTGCCAGCAGCCCACTAGCGGGAGCCGTCAATGAGCAGTTCTTC; j_gene: TRBJ2-1; abundance: once; d_gene: TRBD2; v_gene: TRBV11-2
CDR3aa: CASGGPGQGSEKLFF; CDR3nt: TGCGCCAGCGGGGGGCCGGGACAGGGAAGTGAAAAACTGTTTTTT; j_gene: TRBJ1-4; abundance: once; d_gene: TRBD1; v_gene: TRBV10-2
CDR3aa: CASSPPGQGYNEQFF; CDR3nt: TGCGCCAGCTCCCCTCCCGGACAGGGCTACAATGAGCAGTTCTTC; j_gene: TRBJ2-1; abundance: .; d_gene: TRBD1; v_gene: TRBV10-1
CDR3aa: CASSPETPDYQETQYF; CDR3nt: TGTGCCAGCAGCCCCGAGACACCGGATTACCAAGAGACCCAGTACTTC; j_gene: TRBJ2-5; abundance: .; d_gene: .; v_gene: TRBV14
CDR3aa: CSVDRLGTNNEQFF; CDR3nt: TGCAGCGTTGACAGACTCGGTACTAACAATGAGCAGTTCTTC; j_gene: TRBJ2-1; abundance: once; d_gene: .; v_gene: TRBV29-1
CDR3aa: CASSQVDGSGAEQYF; CDR3nt: TGCGCCAGCAGCCAAGTTGATGGTTCAGGCGCCGAGCAGTACTTC; j_gene: TRBJ2-7; abundance: once; d_gene: .; v_gene: TRBV4-1
CDR3aa: CASSTLAGIQETQYF; CDR3nt: TGTGCCAGTAGTACTCTAGCGGGGATACAAGAGACCCAGTACTTC; j_gene: TRBJ2-5; abundance: .; d_gene: TRBD2; v_gene: TRBV19